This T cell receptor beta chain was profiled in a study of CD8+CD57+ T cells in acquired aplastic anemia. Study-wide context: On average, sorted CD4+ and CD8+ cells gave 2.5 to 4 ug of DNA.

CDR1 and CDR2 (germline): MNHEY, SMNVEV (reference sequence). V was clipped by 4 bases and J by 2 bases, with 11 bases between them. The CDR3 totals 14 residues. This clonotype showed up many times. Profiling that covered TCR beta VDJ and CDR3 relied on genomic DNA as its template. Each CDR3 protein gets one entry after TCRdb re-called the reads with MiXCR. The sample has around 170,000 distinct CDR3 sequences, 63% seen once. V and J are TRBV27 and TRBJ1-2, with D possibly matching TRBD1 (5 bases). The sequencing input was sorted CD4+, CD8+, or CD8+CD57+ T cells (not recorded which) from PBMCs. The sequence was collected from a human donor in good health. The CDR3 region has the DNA TGTGCCAGCAGTTCCCCGGACACGAACTATGGCTACACCTTC. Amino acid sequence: CASSSPDTNYGYTF.